This TCR beta chain was sequenced for a study of blood T cell repertoires in COVID-19. The V end was cut by 3 bases, the J end by 2 bases, with 8 bases between. This CDR3 has 13 amino acids. The assay was immunoSEQ multiplex PCR, and TCRdb's table has in-frame clones only and misses some. The data show 250,000 to 300,000 clones, more than 85% seen once. This clonotype was obtained from a man between 18 and 35 years old with active or convalescent COVID-19. The chain uses TRBV12-3 or TRBV12-4 and TRBJ2-7; D remains unclear. Material for sequencing was peripheral blood. The CDR3 loop reads CASSLSEAYEQYF. CDR3 in DNA: TGTGCCAGCAGTTTGTCAGAAGCCTACGAGCAGTACTTC.